The 32 T cell receptor beta chains below were found in one sample sequenced in a study of metastatic and nonmetastatic thyroid tumors. Before thyroid surgery, none of the patients had received any treatment. MiXCR reprocessed the PCR reads for TCRdb. The sample has tens of thousands of clones, around 20% seen once. Sequenced material: blood. The receptor set was obtained from a female donor with papillary thyroid cancer or a benign thyroid nodule (not recorded which). Some clones in this sample may be carry-over from other donors' samples.

This clone showed up many times. This rearrangement joins TRBV4-1 to TRBJ2-5, with 8 bases identical to TRBD1. V was clipped by 4 bases and J by 0 bases; unmatched bases: 13. The CDR3 has 18 residues. Germline V lookup: CDR1 MGHRA, CDR2 YSYEKL. The chain's CDR3 is CASSPLPFQGAYQETQYF. The CDR3, as DNA: TGCGCCAGCAGCCCCTTACCTTTCCAGGGGGCGTACCAAGAGACCCAGTACTTC.

In this sample, this clone turned up a few times. The chain joins TRBV6-1 to TRBJ2-7, with 7 bases aligning to TRBD1. The trim removed 6 bases at V and 7 bases at J, leaving 3 bases unmatched. The CDR3 is 11 residues long. The germline V gene encodes CDR1 MNHNS and CDR2 SASEGT. The CDR3 DNA follows: TGTGCCAGCAGGACAGGGTGGGAGCAGTACTTC. It specifies CASRTGWEQYF.

This clone occurred a few times. The chain is built from TRBV6-1 and TRBJ2-7, with TRBD2 matching 11 bases. V lost 6 bases to trimming and J lost 1 base; unmatched junction nucleotides: 8. CDR1 MNHNS and CDR2 SASEGT come from the germline V gene. The CDR3 has 16 residues. Here the CDR3 DNA reads TGTGCCAGCAGCTCCTATGGACTAGCGGGTTCCTACGAGCAGTACTTC. It encodes CASSSYGLAGSYEQYF.

This clone came up many times. This chain links TRBV4-1 with TRBJ2-1, with 13 bases lining up with TRBD2. Germline V CDR1 and CDR2: MGHRA, YSYEKL. This CDR3 region has 15 residues. V gave up 1 base and J gave up 6 bases; unmatched junction bases: 0. This CDR3 is CASSQGLAGGNEQFF. In DNA, the CDR3 is TGCGCCAGCAGCCAAGGACTAGCGGGAGGCAATGAGCAGTTCTTC.

This clone was seen ten or more times. The chain joins TRBV20-1 to TRBJ2-1; TRBD2 matches at 8 bases. J lost 1 base, V lost 1 base, and 3 bases had no gene match. Germline assignment: CDR1 DFQATT and CDR2 SNEGSKA (reference sequence). CDR3 length: 15 amino acids. The CDR3 coding sequence is TGCAGTGCTAGAGCGGGAGGGCCATCCTACAATGAGCAGTTCTTC. Its translation: CSARAGGPSYNEQFF.

This clone has a handful of counts. V usage is TRBV6-5 and J usage is TRBJ2-4; possibly TRBD2 for D (6 bases). Trimming removed 4 bases from V and 6 bases from J, with 13 bases in between. The CDR3 extends over 14 amino acids. Germline V gene lookup returns CDR1 MNHEY and CDR2 SVGAGI. CDR3 nucleotides: TGTGCCAGCAGTTGGAGGGAGAGGGGAAACATTCAGTACTTC. Its translation: CASSWRERGNIQYF.

The chain joins TRBV11-1 to TRBJ1-2, with D possibly matching TRBD1 (6 bases). Trimming took off 3 bases at V and 8 bases at J, with 13 bases between the two ends. This CDR3 has 13 amino acids. Per the germline V gene, CDR1 is SGHAT and CDR2 is FQDESV (reference sequence). CDR3 sequence (DNA): TGTGCCAGCAGCTTTTCCGGGGGCGGCGGCTACACCTTC. It translates to CASSFSGGGGYTF.

This clone appeared many times. CDR3 residues: CASSFAGGDNEQFF. The CDR3 DNA follows: TGTGCCAGCAGTTTCGCGGGAGGGGACAATGAGCAGTTCTTC. V is TRBV28 and J is TRBJ2-1; 9 bases match TRBD2. Germline V gene data show CDR1 as MDHEN and CDR2 as SYDVKM. This CDR3 has 14 residues. The J segment lost 5 bases and the V segment lost 3 bases, leaving 2 bases of the junction unmatched.

Note on this clone: This may come from a read error, since a much larger clone is one base off. V usage is TRBV11-2 and J usage is TRBJ2-7; D is possibly TRBD2 (6 bases). Germline loops: CDR1 SGHAT, CDR2 FQNNGV. With 4 bases removed from V and 2 bases from J, the gap between germline ends came to 15 bases. This CDR3 comprises 15 residues. Here the CDR3 reads CASSYEAGFAYEQYF. The CDR3 nucleotides read TGTGCCAGCAGCTACGAGGCGGGATTTGCCTACGAGCAGTACTTC.

This clone came up many times. V gene TRBV19 combines with J gene TRBJ1-5, with D maybe TRBD1 (5 bases). Germline-derived CDR1 and CDR2 are LNHDA and SQIVND (reference sequence). CDR3 length: 13 residues. V was shortened by 7 bases and J by 5 bases, with 12 bases between the two germline ends. The CDR3 protein is CASTLGQYQPQHF. The CDR3 nucleotides are TGTGCCAGTACCTTGGGGCAGTATCAGCCCCAGCATTTT.

This clone has ten or more counts. J is TRBJ1-3 and V is TRBV6-1; D ambiguous. Deletions cut 4 bases from V and 6 bases from J, with 4 bases between. The CDR3 contains 11 residues. From germline, CDR1 is MNHNS and CDR2 SASEGT. The CDR3 sequence: CASSVLNTIYF. CDR3 DNA: TGTGCCAGCAGTGTTTTAAACACCATATATTTT.

The chain couples TRBV18 to TRBJ1-1; possibly TRBD1 for D (5 bases). V gave up 10 bases and J gave up 7 bases, with 19 bases separating them. This CDR3 is 13 amino acids long. Germline lookup yields CDR1 KGHSH and CDR2 LQKENI. For the CDR3, the DNA is TGTGCCACCTGGGGTCTCGCCAGGGTTGAAGCTTTCTTT. Its protein is CATWGLARVEAFF.

There are many counts of this clone. The chain couples TRBV13 to TRBJ2-7; 8 bases agree with TRBD2. CDR3 length: 15 residues. With V trimmed by 4 bases and J by 4 bases, 9 bases remained unmatched. Per the germline V gene, CDR1 is PRHDT and CDR2 is FYEKMQ (reference sequence). CDR3 sequence (DNA): TGTGCCAGCAGCTCCCCCGGGGGGGGCGGATACGAGCAGTACTTC. Translating gives CASSSPGGGGYEQYF.

This clone came up many times. The chain employs TRBV28 and TRBJ1-5; possible D gene TRBD1, 6 bases. Trimming pared 2 bases from V and 3 bases from J, leaving 11 bases between. This CDR3 has 15 amino acids. CDR1 and CDR2 from the germline V gene are MDHEN and SYDVKM. The chain's CDR3 is CASSLAGQNNQPQHF. CDR3 sequence (DNA): TGTGCCAGCAGTTTAGCCGGACAGAACAATCAGCCCCAGCATTTT.

This clone was picked up a small number of times. The CDR3 loop is CSAPSGRLAYEQYF. DNA for the CDR3: TGCAGTGCTCCATCGGGACGCCTCGCCTACGAGCAGTACTTC. This rearrangement joins TRBV20-1 to TRBJ2-7; D possibly uses TRBD1 or TRBD2 (5 bases each). Germline assignment: CDR1 DFQATT and CDR2 SNEGSKA (reference sequence). The length of the CDR3 is 14 residues. Trimming cost V 5 bases and J 2 bases, with 16 bases left between them.

This clone was found many times. V usage is TRBV24-1 and J usage is TRBJ2-5; no clear D. V was cut by 3 bases and J by 4 bases, with 8 bases left in between. The CDR3 is 13 residues long. Germline V gene sequence: CDR1 KGHDR, CDR2 SFDVKD. CDR3 DNA: TGTGCCACCAGTGATAGCTTTCGAGAGACCCAGTACTTC. Translating gives CATSDSFRETQYF.

The rearrangement joins TRBV11-1 to TRBJ2-7; 8 bases map to TRBD1. Trimming took 4 bases from V and 6 from J; bases not matched to a gene: 8. Germline CDR1 and CDR2: SGHAT and FQDESV (reference sequence). CDR3 length equals 14 residues. DNA of the CDR3: TGTGCCAGCAGCTCCGACAGGGGCCCGGCCGAGCAGTACTTC. This gives the protein CASSSDRGPAEQYF.

V gene TRBV5-8 combines with J gene TRBJ2-7; D not certain. The germline CDR1 and CDR2 sequences are SGHTS and YDEGEE. The CDR3 is 14 amino acids. Between the trimmed V and J ends, which lost 1 base and 5 bases, there was a span of 13 bases. CDR3 DNA: TGTGCCAGCAGCTTGTTCCAACGGTCAAACGAGCAGTACTTC. Translated, it gives CASSLFQRSNEQYF.

This clone was detected a few times. This chain uses TRBV6-1 with TRBJ2-7; D remains ambiguous. Germline lookup yields CDR1 MNHNS and CDR2 SASEGT. The CDR3 has 13 residues. Deletions cut 6 bases from V and 3 bases from J, with 12 bases between. The CDR3 spells CASSRQRRYEQYF. The CDR3 DNA reads as TGTGCCAGCAGCCGACAAAGGCGCTACGAGCAGTACTTC.

This clone has a count of ten or more. V usage is TRBV7-6 and J usage is TRBJ1-2, with 7 bases that match TRBD1. Germline-derived CDR1 and CDR2 are SGHVS and FNYEAQ. The CDR3 is made up of 16 amino acids. V gave up 5 bases and J gave up 5 bases; unmatched junction bases: 14. The CDR3 DNA follows: TGTGCCAGCAGCCCATCCACAAAGACAGGGACATATGGCTACACCTTC. This codes for CASSPSTKTGTYGYTF.

This clone is medium-sized within its sample. The chain joins TRBV30 to TRBJ1-6; D is undetermined. This CDR3 spans 11 amino acids. Deletions cut 0 bases from V and 7 bases from J, with 1 base between. The germline V gene has CDR1 GTSNPN and CDR2 SVGIG (reference sequence). CDR3 DNA: TGTGCCTGGAGTGTAAATTCACCCCTCCACTTT. Amino acids: CAWSVNSPLHF.

Ten or more counts support this clone. CDR3 nucleotide sequence: TGTGCCAGCAGAACCGCTAGCACAGATACGCAGTATTTT. Translating it yields CASRTASTDTQYF. V is TRBV6-1 and J is TRBJ2-3; D uncertain. This CDR3 has 13 amino acids. Germline CDR1 MNHNS, CDR2 SASEGT. Trimming took 6 bases from V and 0 from J, leaving 7 bases between them.

This clone occurred a few times. This chain connects TRBV27 to TRBJ2-7, with D perhaps TRBD1 or TRBD2 (5 bases each). Germline loops: CDR1 MNHEY, CDR2 SMNVEV (reference sequence). The CDR3 length is 15 residues. V was trimmed by 5 bases and J by 6 bases, leaving 20 bases between them. DNA of the CDR3: TGTGCCAGCAGTCCACGGGACCTTCGTGGGCGCGAGCAGTACTTC. It yields the protein CASSPRDLRGREQYF.

This clone was observed many times. The rearrangement links TRBV5-1 to TRBJ1-5, with D unresolved. The V and J ends lost 1 base and 7 bases respectively, with 9 bases between them. CDR3 length: 13 residues. Germline CDR1 and CDR2: SGHRS and YFSETQ. CDR3 amino acids: CASSLSGDQPQHF. CDR3 sequence (DNA): TGCGCCAGCAGCTTGTCGGGAGACCAGCCCCAGCATTTT.

This clone was seen only a few times. At the DNA level, this CDR3 is encoded by other sequences in the same sample as well. The V call is TRBV30, the J call TRBJ1-4, with D perhaps TRBD1 (6 bases). The ends were cut back, 5 bases at V and 0 bases at J, with 10 bases in the middle. The CDR3 sequence is 14 residues long. Germline V gives CDR1 GTSNPN, CDR2 SVGIG (reference sequence). The CDR3, as DNA: TGTGCCTGGCGGGACACGTCAACTAATGAAAAACTGTTTTTT. Its protein product is CAWRDTSTNEKLFF.

The CDR3 DNA follows: TGTGCCAGCAGCCCGACAGGATTTCAGAACTACGAGCAGTACTTC. This gives the protein CASSPTGFQNYEQYF. The rearrangement links TRBV12-3 or TRBV12-4 to TRBJ2-7; D might be TRBD1 (6 bases). V lost 6 bases to trimming and J lost 3 bases, with 18 bases between them. This CDR3 region has 15 residues.

This clone came up many times. The chain carries TRBV3-1 and TRBJ2-1; 8 bases align to TRBD2. CDR1 is LGHDT and CDR2 is YNNKEL in the germline V gene (reference sequence). The CDR3 extends over 17 amino acids. V dropped 0 bases and J dropped 5; count of bases not matched to a gene: 9. CDR3 residues: CASSQESGLGGHNEQFF. Written as DNA, the CDR3 is TGTGCCAGCAGCCAAGAATCGGGACTAGGGGGTCACAATGAGCAGTTCTTC.

In its sample, this clone was seen many times. This chain links TRBV2 with TRBJ2-2; the D is unclear. Trimming removed 4 bases from V and 2 bases from J, with 5 bases in between. This CDR3 contains 13 residues. Per germline, CDR1 SNHLY and CDR2 FYNNEI. The CDR3 DNA reads TGTGCCAGCAGTGTAGGAAACACCGGGGAGCTGTTTTTT. As protein: CASSVGNTGELFF.

This clone was counted between two and nine times. This chain uses TRBV20-1 with TRBJ2-1, with D unclear. This CDR3 spans 14 amino acids. Germline V CDR1 and CDR2: DFQATT, SNEGSKA (reference sequence). Trimming stripped 3 bases from V and 3 bases from J, with 12 bases between. As DNA, the CDR3 is TGCAGTGCTAGTCCGGTCATGGTCTACAATGAGCAGTTCTTC. Protein sequence: CSASPVMVYNEQFF.

This clone has only a few counts. The rearrangement joins TRBV2 to TRBJ2-7; unclear D gene. The V end was cut by 5 bases, the J end by 3 bases, with 11 bases between. The germline gives CDR1 SNHLY, CDR2 FYNNEI. CDR3 length equals 13 residues. The chain's CDR3 is CASSNSELYEQYF. CDR3 nucleotides: TGTGCCAGCAGTAACAGTGAGCTCTACGAGCAGTACTTC.

The J gene is TRBJ2-6, the V gene TRBV6-5; D is unresolved. Germline V gives CDR1 MNHEY, CDR2 SVGAGI. The V and J ends lost 2 bases and 0 bases respectively, with 5 bases between them. The CDR3 has 15 residues. The DNA of the CDR3 is TGTGCCAGCAGTTACGTAACCTCTGGGGCCAACGTCCTGACTTTC. This encodes CASSYVTSGANVLTF.

Only a few counts were recorded for this clone. J is TRBJ1-6 and V is TRBV27, with TRBD1 identical over 10 bases. CDR1 and CDR2 (germline): MNHEY, SMNVEV (reference sequence). V dropped 6 bases and J dropped 6; count of bases not matched to a gene: 5. The CDR3 consists of 15 residues. The CDR3 nucleotides read TGTGCCAGCAGAACGACAGGGGGCCGTAATTCACCCCTCCACTTT. This encodes CASRTTGGRNSPLHF.